This entry is about one TCR beta chain. Its target is not known. The V end lost 3 bases, the J end lost 3 bases, and 10 bases lay between the germline ends. Germline assignment: CDR1 SGDLS and CDR2 YYNGEE. This CDR3 has 13 amino acids. TCRdb's copy holds only in-frame clones and misses some; the assay was immunoSEQ multiplex PCR. The data hold 1,400,000 or so clones, with approximately 98.5% observed a single time. This record belongs to a study of shared clonotypes between healthy human individuals. Turning to the study itself: Three plates were used per donor for CD4 naive, three for CD4 memory, two for CD8 naive and one for CD8 memory. Points from the study as a whole: It was the non-shared clonotypes that had lower generation probabilities than clonotypes shared by all four donors. A generally larger estimated richness was seen in naive subsets than in memory subsets.

This chain uses TRBV9 with TRBJ2-7, with D maybe TRBD2 (6 bases). What was sequenced was naive CD4+ T cells sorted from blood. Subset specified: CD45RA+ positively selected. This sequence was found in a man aged 25 to 40 in good health. The DNA of the CDR3 is TGTGCCAGCAGCGAGGGACTCCTCTACGAGCAGTACTTC. This encodes CASSEGLLYEQYF.